This entry is about one T cell receptor beta chain. This clone was detected only once. The antigen it binds to is not known. Base qualities were left out, and no much larger clone turns up one base away. In the germline V gene (reference sequence), CDR1 corresponds to MNHEY and CDR2 to SMNVEV. Reading from cysteine to phenylalanine, the CDR3 counts 14 amino acids. Here the CDR3 DNA is all that survives: 42 bases in frame from base 1. Trimming takes 4 bases off V and 8 bases off J; junction bases not matched to a gene: 6. This sample is drawn from a study of shared clonotypes between healthy human individuals (dated by TCRdb to 2018 to 2020). Background on the whole study: A few men and two women, aged 18 to 49 years, made up the cohort. Per donor, three plates each were used for CD4 naive and CD4 memory, two for CD8 naive, and one for CD8 memory. To estimate repertoire size and how much clonotype sharing occurs between individuals, the study deeply sequenced the blood TCR repertoires of several healthy adults. Between about 0.8 and 9 billion PBMCs per donor were obtained by leukapheresis. Libraries were prepared and TCR repertoires were sequenced by different laboratories using diverse techniques, in order to increase sequencing depth and limit assay-specific biases.

Using the deep immunoSEQ assay, TCR CDR3 regions were amplified from genomic DNA by multiplex PCR. Extracted genomic DNA from each cell subset was spread evenly across all wells of several immunoSEQ 96-well plates, with each plate serving as a replicate. For sorted subsets, roughly 0.2 ug genomic DNA, equal to 30,000 or so T cell genomes, was loaded into each replicate PCR. Purified libraries were measured with a Qubit 3.0 fluorometer, size-checked on a Bioanalyzer 2100, and measured again with the KAPA Library Quantification kit. Every immunoSEQ 96-well plate was sequenced on a separate single-read 150-cycle Illumina NextSeq 550 flow cell. The authors' pipeline ran thus. Because only junctional sequences without quality scores were contained in the immunoSEQ output, filtering matching that applied to full-length reads could not be performed. To assign V/J genes and CDR3, sequences were annotated using PyIR, a Python wrapper for IgBLAST v1.9, with IMGT germline references. Reads with weak V/J assignments (E-value above 1e-6), missing CDR3, stop codons, out-of-frame junctions, or ambiguous translated residues were removed. V3J clonotypes were defined by identical inferred V gene, J gene, and CDR3 amino acid sequence. Percentage overlap between repertoires was computed as shared unique clonotypes divided by the size of the smaller repertoire. Repertoire richness was assessed with RTK rarefaction, the Chao1 estimator, and Recon v2.1 estimates of unobserved clonotypes. For all TCRbeta clonotypes obtained by the gDNA method from a few donors, generation probabilities were computed with OLGA. TCRdb carries this immuneACCESS record with in-frame sequences only. Its versions omit some clonotypes, under half of them owing to an unresolved V gene in the studies checked, with the rest unexplained. V and J calls and clone size are those listed in that table; D and trimming were worked out from the DNA. Recorded for this sample are some 2,100,000 clones; under 95% of them occurred a single time. The top ten constitute over 1.5% of the sample.

For the CD8 naive samples, CD45RO-negative cells were positively selected for CCR7, yielding a CD45RA+CCR7+ population from which TemRA cells were excluded. Donors were healthy HIV-negative adults with no recently reported acute infections or vaccinations. All donors were Caucasian adults living in Nashville, Tennessee, USA. Blood was obtained by leukapheresis, after which PBMCs were separated by Ficoll-Histopaque density gradient centrifugation and cryopreserved in liquid nitrogen vapor phase. Analytical flow cytometry was used to check the purity and quantity of each magnetically sorted T cell population. From each sorted fraction, genomic DNA was isolated and quantified by UV absorbance on a Nanodrop 2000c. The full study reports these points: The genetic and exposure-history diversity represented was limited by the small number of donors. Even with the large sequencing depth, rarefaction of the sorted-subset datasets indicated that sequencing was incomplete. About 5% of naive CD4, 3.5% of naive CD8, 2% to 2.5% of memory CD4, and 0.35% to 0.4% of memory CD8 clonotypes were shared across several donors. Sampling was restricted to blood, and TCR repertoires in tissues likely differ from the TCR repertoires found in blood. Naive subsets generally had larger estimated clonotype richness than memory subsets did. Pairwise subsampling led to the expectation that sequencing depth would affect the degree of clonotype sharing among donors. Clonotypes shared by all four sorted-subset donors showed higher generation probabilities than non-shared clonotypes.

The V and J segments used are TRBV27 and TRBJ2-1, and 9 junction bases match TRBD2. The origin of this receptor is a man aged 18 to 30 in good health. Some clones in this sample may be carry-over from other donors' samples. Material: naive CD8+ T cells from PBMCs. The sample's cell subset or site label is to be understood as: CD45RA+CCR7+. The sequenced DNA: TGTGCCAGCAGTTCGGGACTAGCTTTCCATGAGCAGTTCTTC. Its product reads: CASSSGLAFHEQFF.